Listed here are 9 T cell receptor beta chains from one sample, sequenced in a study of T cells after yellow fever vaccination. TCRdb reanalysed the 5' RACE reads using MiXCR and keeps one entry per CDR3 protein. Altogether roughly 120,000 distinct CDR3 sequences are present, under 9% being singletons, with the ten largest covering 25%. Sequencing was performed on CD8+ T cells sorted from PBMCs, taken 45 days after the yellow fever booster vaccination. These TCRs come from a man aged 25 to 45 who received the YFV17D yellow fever vaccine.

The CDR3 sequence: CASSLGTLRNEQFF. The CDR3, as DNA: TGTGCCAGCAGTTTAGGGACCCTCCGAAATGAGCAGTTCTTC. The chain employs TRBV27 and TRBJ2-1; perhaps D is TRBD1 or TRBD2 (5 bases each). Germline lookup yields CDR1 MNHEY and CDR2 SMNVEV (reference sequence). The V gene lost 2 bases and the J gene lost 7 bases, with 12 bases spanning the gap. The CDR3 covers 14 residues.

This clonotype was recorded many times. This sequence joins TRBV15 and TRBJ2-7; D ambiguous. The CDR3 is 13 amino acids. V lost 4 bases and J lost 5, with 12 bases in between. Germline values: CDR1 LNHNV, CDR2 YYDKDF (reference sequence). In DNA form, the CDR3 reads TGTGCCACCAGCACTGGCTTGGACGACGAGCAGTACTTC. This sequence encodes CATSTGLDDEQYF.

At least ten counts were recorded for this clonotype. The chain links TRBV15 to TRBJ2-3; D is possibly TRBD1 or TRBD2 (6 bases each). CDR3 size: 14 residues. The V and J ends lost 5 bases and 4 bases respectively, with 13 bases between them. CDR1 LNHNV and CDR2 YYDKDF come from the germline V gene (reference sequence). CDR3 coding DNA: TGTGCCACCAGCGTCGAGAGGGGGGCAGATACGCAGTATTTT. Protein product: CATSVERGADTQYF.

The table lists this clonotype with a few counts. The chain joins TRBV4-2 to TRBJ2-3; unclear D gene. CDR1 is LGHNA, CDR2 YNFKEQ, per germline. V gave up 2 bases and J gave up 0 bases, with 6 bases separating them. The CDR3 consists of 14 residues. The CDR3 nucleotides read TGTGCCAGCAGCCAACCTACTAGCACAGATACGCAGTATTTT. It yields the protein CASSQPTSTDTQYF.

This clonotype was seen many times. J is TRBJ1-6 and V is TRBV6-5; the D is unclear. The CDR3 sequence is 15 residues long. Germline CDR1 reads MNHEY; CDR2 reads SVGAGI. The V and J ends lost 5 bases and 7 bases respectively, with 15 bases between them. The CDR3 coding sequence is TGTGCCAGCAGTGTACACGGGTCCCTAAATTCACCCCTCCACTTT. Translating it yields CASSVHGSLNSPLHF.

The sample holds a few counts of this clonotype. The chain links TRBV9 to TRBJ2-1; D is perhaps TRBD1 (6 bases). The V gene lost 0 bases and the J gene lost 6 bases, with 16 bases spanning the gap. CDR3 size: 16 residues. The V gene's germline CDR1 is SGDLS and CDR2 YYNGEE. CDR3 bases: TGTGCCAGCAGCGTAGCCCCTTTAACAGGGCTCAATGAGCAGTTCTTC. Its protein is CASSVAPLTGLNEQFF. The full variable domain, rest sourced from reference TRBV9 and TRBJ2-1, is DSGVTQTPKHLITATGQRVTLRCSPRSGDLSVYWYQQSLDQGLQFLIQYYNGEERAKGNILERFSAQQFPDLHSELNLSSLELGDSALYFCASSVAPLTGLNEQFFGPGTRLTVL.

This clonotype was picked up many times. This chain uses TRBV5-1 with TRBJ1-1, with unresolved D. CDR1 and CDR2 from the germline V gene are SGHRS and YFSETQ. The CDR3 consists of 14 residues. V gave up 1 base and J gave up 6 bases, with 13 bases separating them. CDR3 nucleotides: TGCGCCAGCAGCTTGTACAGCGTGGGCCCTGAAGCTTTCTTT. This codes for CASSLYSVGPEAFF.

This clonotype was counted many times. The chain carries TRBV7-2 and TRBJ2-1, with TRBD2 identical over 9 bases. The CDR3 has 16 residues. Trimming removed 3 bases from V and 10 bases from J; junction bases left unmatched: 13. The V gene's germline CDR1 is SGHTA and CDR2 FQGNSA. The CDR3 sequence is CASSLEPSGAGGEQFF. CDR3 coding DNA: TGTGCCAGCAGCTTGGAGCCTAGCGGGGCTGGTGGGGAGCAGTTCTTC. Filled out from reference TRBV7-2 and TRBJ2-1, the complete variable domain reads GAGVSQSPSNKVTEKGKDVELRCDPISGHTALYWYRQSLGQGLEFLIYFQGNSAPDKSGLPSDRFSAERTGGSVSTLTIQRTQQEDSAVYLCASSLEPSGAGGEQFFGPGTRLTVL.

This clonotype has ten or more counts. V is TRBV29-1 and J is TRBJ2-1; no clear D. The germline CDR1 and CDR2 sequences are SQVTM and ANQGSEA. The CDR3 length is 16 residues. The V end was cut by 6 bases, the J end by 5 bases, with 23 bases between. The CDR3 DNA is TGCAGCGTGCCCCAGGAGACCGATATACTGAACAATGAGCAGTTCTTC. It translates to CSVPQETDILNNEQFF.